Each of the 20 T cell receptor beta chains below was sequenced from the same sample in a study of blood T cell repertoires in COVID-19. This table comes from immunoSEQ multiplex PCR, and its TCRdb copy is limited to in-frame clones, with some not included. The profile shows some 300,000 clones, 75% to 90% of them singletons. The sample consisted of peripheral blood. All receptors come from a woman between 65 and 79 years old with COVID-19, enrolled during active disease.

There are a few counts of this clone. The V gene is TRBV11-3, the J gene TRBJ1-5; D gene uncertain. Germline loops: CDR1 SGHNT, CDR2 YENEEA. The CDR3 has 17 amino acids. The V end was cut by 1 base, the J end by 0 bases, with 13 bases between. The CDR3 region is CASSLVFTVTSNQPQHF. The CDR3 DNA sequence: TGTGCCAGCAGCTTAGTATTCACAGTGACTAGCAATCAGCCCCAGCATTTT.

The chain combines TRBV29-1 with TRBJ2-7; 8 nucleotides agree with TRBD1. This CDR3 has 16 amino acids. In germline, CDR1 is SQVTM, CDR2 ANQGSEA. Trimming at V came to 0 bases and at J to 1 base, leaving 8 bases not matched to a gene. CDR3 region: CSVEDPGQGLSYEQYF. CDR3 DNA: TGCAGCGTTGAAGATCCTGGACAGGGTCTATCCTACGAGCAGTACTTC.

CDR3 DNA: TGTGCCAGCAGTTTTACAGGGGATTCGGGCTATGGCTACACCTTC. Translated: CASSFTGDSGYGYTF. The chain has TRBV6-5 and TRBJ1-2; the match to TRBD1 covers 7 bases. With 4 bases clipped from V and 4 bases from J, the junction kept 9 bases outside the gene matches. The length of the CDR3 is 15 residues. The germline gives CDR1 MNHEY, CDR2 SVGAGI.

This chain uses TRBV2 with TRBJ1-3; D remains unclear. The V gene's germline CDR1 is SNHLY and CDR2 FYNNEI. CDR3 length: 14 amino acids. The germline V and J ends were trimmed by 3 bases and 2 bases, with 8 bases remaining between them. The CDR3, as DNA: TGTGCCAGCAGTGAGAGGCCAGCTGGAAACACCATATATTTT. It specifies CASSERPAGNTIYF.

DNA of the CDR3: TGTGCCAGCAGGGACAGGGGTCTTAATGAGCAGTTCTTC. Amino acid sequence: CASRDRGLNEQFF. The rearrangement links TRBV2 to TRBJ2-1, with TRBD1 matching over 9 bases. The ends lost 6 bases at V and 7 bases at J; junction bases unmatched: 4. The CDR3 contains 13 residues. Germline V gene data show CDR1 as SNHLY and CDR2 as FYNNEI.

The chain recombines TRBV6-5 with TRBJ1-2; no clear D. CDR3 length equals 12 residues. From germline, CDR1 is MNHEY and CDR2 SVGAGI. V was pared by 6 bases and J by 4 bases, with 9 bases between. The CDR3 protein is CASRAETYGYTF. The DNA of the CDR3 is TGTGCCAGCAGGGCGGAGACCTATGGCTACACCTTC.

The V gene is TRBV3-1 (or the pseudogene TRBV3-2), the J gene TRBJ2-1; 7 bases line up with TRBD2. Germline V CDR1 and CDR2: LGHDT, YNNKEL (reference sequence). CDR3 size: 15 residues. Germline trimming cut 0 bases from V and 8 bases from J; bases unmatched to any gene: 7. The CDR3 spells CASSQEATSLHEQFF. CDR3 nucleotides: TGTGCCAGCAGCCAAGAGGCGACTAGCCTCCATGAGCAGTTCTTC.

Details on this clone: Within the sample, other DNA sequences also encode this same CDR3. The chain is built from TRBV2 and TRBJ2-2; D ambiguous. The length of the CDR3 is 14 residues. The V and J ends lost 0 bases and 4 bases respectively, with 6 bases between them. Germline-derived CDR1 and CDR2 are SNHLY and FYNNEI. Here the CDR3 DNA reads TGTGCCAGCAGTGAAGCGCGAGGCACCGGGGAGCTGTTTTTT. This gives the protein CASSEARGTGELFF.

This chain connects TRBV6-5 to TRBJ1-1, with D tentatively TRBD1 (6 bases). CDR1 and CDR2 (germline): MNHEY, SVGAGI. Trimming removed 0 bases from V and 6 bases from J, with 8 bases in between. The CDR3 totals 13 residues. CDR3 nucleotides: TGTGCCAGCAGTTACTCCCAGGGGTCTGAAGCTTTCTTT. It specifies CASSYSQGSEAFF.

V is TRBV7-2 and J is TRBJ2-7; TRBD1 matches at 12 bases. The ends lost 4 bases at V and 4 bases at J; junction bases unmatched: 14. CDR3 length equals 18 residues. Germline V lookup: CDR1 SGHTA, CDR2 FQGNSA. CDR3 region: CASSSSVRPGQGAYEQYF. The CDR3 bases are TGTGCCAGCAGCTCGAGCGTTCGACCGGGACAGGGGGCGTACGAGCAGTACTTC. Based on the CDR3 plus reference TRBV7-2 and TRBJ2-7, the full variable domain is GAGVSQSPSNKVTEKGKDVELRCDPISGHTALYWYRQSLGQGLEFLIYFQGNSAPDKSGLPSDRFSAERTGGSVSTLTIQRTQQEDSAVYLCASSSSVRPGQGAYEQYFGPGTRLTVT.

The V and J genes are TRBV2 and TRBJ2-7; D is ambiguous. V was pared by 5 bases and J by 2 bases, with 4 bases between. The CDR3 consists of 11 residues. Per germline, CDR1 SNHLY and CDR2 FYNNEI. The chain's CDR3 is CASSITYEQYF. DNA for the CDR3: TGTGCCAGCAGTATTACCTACGAGCAGTACTTC.

This chain uses TRBV7-2 with TRBJ1-4, with D possibly being TRBD1 (6 bases). With 2 bases removed from V and 7 bases from J, the gap between germline ends came to 11 bases. The germline CDR1 and CDR2 sequences are SGHTA and FQGNSA. The CDR3 has 14 amino acids. CDR3 loop: CASSLRGASEKLFF. Here the CDR3 DNA reads TGTGCCAGCAGCTTACGGGGGGCTAGTGAAAAACTGTTTTTT.

V and J are TRBV4-3 and TRBJ2-7, with 7 positions matching TRBD1. This CDR3 spans 15 amino acids. Germline CDR1 and CDR2: LGHNA and YSLEER. The V segment lost 2 bases and the J segment 3 bases; nucleotides outside the gene matches: 7. The CDR3 DNA follows: TGCGCCAGCAGCCAATCCGGGACAGAGTTCTACGAGCAGTACTTC. Translation: CASSQSGTEFYEQYF.

CDR3 nucleotides: TGTGCCAGCAGCCTAGGACTAGCAGCGTACGAGCAGTACTTC. Protein sequence: CASSLGLAAYEQYF. This chain joins TRBV9 and TRBJ2-7; the match to TRBD2 covers 8 bases. Per germline, CDR1 SGDLS and CDR2 YYNGEE. This CDR3 spans 14 amino acids. Trimming at V came to 4 bases and at J to 4 bases, leaving 7 bases not matched to a gene.

The chain recombines TRBV7-9 with TRBJ1-1; a possible D gene is TRBD1 (6 bases). V lost 5 bases to trimming and J lost 1 base, with 11 bases between them. This CDR3 comprises 14 residues. Germline CDR1 is SEHNR and CDR2 is FQNEAQ (reference sequence). The CDR3 reads CASSAVTGNTEAFF. CDR3 nucleotides: TGTGCCAGCAGCGCTGTGACAGGGAACACTGAAGCTTTCTTT.

The rearrangement uses TRBV5-1 and TRBJ1-6; tentative D call: TRBD1 (6 bases). CDR3 length: 15 amino acids. Germline CDR1 reads SGHRS; CDR2 reads YFSETQ. With 2 bases removed from V and 6 bases from J, the gap between germline ends came to 12 bases. CDR3 sequence: CASSLTGLGNSPLHF. The CDR3 nucleotides are TGCGCCAGCAGCTTAACAGGGTTAGGTAATTCACCCCTCCACTTT.

This rearrangement joins TRBV24-1 to TRBJ2-3, with 7 bases fitting TRBD1. The CDR3 has 15 amino acids. Germline CDR1 and CDR2: KGHDR and SFDVKD. The junction had 3 bases not matched to a gene; V was cut back by 4 bases and J by 0 bases. In nucleotides, the CDR3 is TGTGCCACCAGTGACAACAGGGGAAGCACAGATACGCAGTATTTT. Translation: CATSDNRGSTDTQYF.

This clone was detected only a few times. This chain joins TRBV29-1 and TRBJ2-7; D is perhaps TRBD2 (6 bases). V was shortened by 2 bases and J by 2 bases, with 19 bases between the two germline ends. Germline V gives CDR1 SQVTM, CDR2 ANQGSEA. The CDR3 spans 16 residues. In nucleotides, the CDR3 is TGCAGCGTTGAAAAGTTTGGTGCGGGGAATGCCTACGAGCAGTACTTC. This gives the protein CSVEKFGAGNAYEQYF.

The chain has TRBV18 and TRBJ1-5, with 7 nucleotides matching TRBD1. CDR1 is KGHSH and CDR2 is LQKENI in the germline V gene. The CDR3 spans 14 residues. With 3 bases clipped from V and 5 bases from J, the junction kept 4 bases outside the gene matches. The CDR3 nucleotides are TGTGCCAGCTCACCGGCCGACAGGGATCAGCCCCAGCATTTT. This sequence encodes CASSPADRDQPQHF.

This chain joins TRBV11-2 and TRBJ1-3, with D unresolved. This CDR3 is 15 amino acids long. The V gene lost 1 base and the J gene lost 2 bases, with 9 bases spanning the gap. Germline lookup yields CDR1 SGHAT and CDR2 FQNNGV. The CDR3 loop is CASSLGFSAGNTIYF. The CDR3 DNA reads as TGTGCCAGCAGCTTAGGTTTTTCGGCTGGAAACACCATATATTTT.